Sequencing of this TCR beta chain was carried out in a study of vaccination effects on CD4 cells after COVID-19. Subsequent to ten to eleven days of culture, CD4+ T cells were isolated. Of the BNT162b2 and mRNA-1273 vaccines, participants received two doses of one or the other. The CDR3 has 18 amino acids. V lost 5 bases and J lost 0, with 20 bases in between. Looked up from germline, CDR1 is SGHNT and CDR2 is YENEEA. For this clone: Its antigen is as yet unknown.

Sequencing was performed with immunoSEQ multiplex PCR; in TCRdb, only in-frame clones are kept and a portion is missing. The table lists 40,000 or so clones, more than 65% of them singletons. The sequence was collected from a human donor who received a COVID-19 vaccine. The rearrangement links TRBV11-3 to TRBJ2-1; weak D call: TRBD1 (6 bases). Sample: CD4+ T cells from PBMCs cultured without peptide, taken after COVID-19 vaccination. The CDR3 protein is CASSPTYRAISSYNEQFF. As DNA, the CDR3 is TGTGCCAGCAGCCCCACGTACAGGGCCATAAGCTCCTACAATGAGCAGTTCTTC.